These T cell receptor beta chains were read from a single sample in a study of T cell responses to AZD1222 COVID-19 vaccine. Measured with immunoSEQ multiplex PCR; TCRdb has only the in-frame clones, and not every one. The sample holds about 66,000 clones, around 79% seen once. This specimen consisted of peripheral blood, obtained on day 0 of MenACWY control vaccination. Every receptor here comes from an adult in good health. CDR3s include the opening cysteine and the closing phenylalanine or tryptophan. D genes are given only for firm matches. For some rows the clone size is stated as once, few or many, or as a class when expanded; others skip it.

j_call | v_call | d_call | clone_size | cdr3_nt | cdr3_aa
TRBJ2-7 | TRBV5-1 | TRBD2 | . | TGCGCCAGCAGCTTGGATCAACCGGGACTAAACGAGCAGTACTTC | CASSLDQPGLNEQYF
TRBJ1-6 | TRBV30 | . | . | TGTGCCTCCGACGGAGGCTCCTATAATTCACCCCTCCACTTT | CASDGGSYNSPLHF
TRBJ1-2 | TRBV6-2/TRBV6-3 | TRBD1 | . | TGTGCCAGCAGTCCGACAGGGGGCTGGGGCTACACCTTC | CASSPTGGWGYTF
TRBJ1-1 | TRBV27 | . | . | TGTGCCAGCAGTTTGAGAGGGAACACTGAAGCTTTCTTT | CASSLRGNTEAFF
TRBJ1-4 | TRBV21-1 | . | . | TGTGCCAGCATCAGGGGGCTGTTTTTT | CASIRGLFF
TRBJ2-1 | TRBV7-8 | . | . | TGTGCCAGCAGTCCCACAGCTCTAAGGTACAATGAGCAGTTCTTC | CASSPTALRYNEQFF
TRBJ2-7 | TRBV6-2/TRBV6-3 | TRBD1 | . | TGTGCCAGCAGTTCAGGGGGTGGATGGGAGCAGTACTTC | CASSSGGGWEQYF
TRBJ2-7 | TRBV28 | TRBD2 | medium-sized | TGTGCCAGCAGTCGGGAGGTCCACTACGAGCAGTACTTC | CASSREVHYEQYF
TRBJ1-4 | TRBV11-2 | . | . | TGTGCCAGCAGCTTAGAAGGCCGCGCGGGGCTGTTTTTT | CASSLEGRAGLFF
TRBJ2-3 | TRBV19 | TRBD1 | medium-sized | TGTGCCAGTAGCGACAGGGGGCAGGAAGATACGCAGTATTTT | CASSDRGQEDTQYF
TRBJ1-2 | TRBV5-4 | TRBD1 | . | TGTGCCAGCAGCGGGGGAGGACAGGCTTTCTATGGCTACACCTTC | CASSGGGQAFYGYTF